This entry lists 6 T cell receptor beta chains sequenced from one sample in a study of a mutant IDH1 vaccine in newly diagnosed glioma. Time point in this sample: week 11, during vaccination. In the vaccine, a single dose held 300 ug of the mutant IDH1 20-mer peptide, along with topical imiquimod. The data were produced by immunoSEQ multiplex PCR, yet TCRdb's version contains in-frame clones alone and is incomplete. Here the sample spans under 55,000 clones, roughly nine tenths being singletons. The antigens these receptors bind are not known. The starting material was PBMCs, obtained from a glioma patient whose treatment included an IDH1 peptide vaccine. The receptors were sampled from a man aged 50 to 60 with glioma.

The chain uses TRBV7-9 and TRBJ2-2; tentatively, D is TRBD1 (6 bases). The CDR3 consists of 13 residues. With 4 bases removed from V and 5 bases from J, the gap between germline ends came to 8 bases. Germline-derived CDR1 and CDR2 are SEHNR and FQNEAQ (reference sequence). CDR3 protein: CASSWGTTGELFF. In DNA form, the CDR3 reads TGTGCCAGCAGCTGGGGGACAACCGGGGAGCTGTTTTTT.

This chain joins TRBV4-3 and TRBJ1-2; the D is unclear. CDR3 length: 13 amino acids. V was trimmed by 0 bases and J by 4 bases, leaving 6 bases between them. Germline-derived CDR1 and CDR2 are LGHNA and YSLEER. CDR3 in amino acids: CASSQDEGYGYTF. For the CDR3, the DNA is TGCGCCAGCAGCCAAGATGAGGGCTATGGCTACACCTTC.

The chain recombines TRBV5-1 with TRBJ2-7; D is unclear. The germline V gene has CDR1 SGHRS and CDR2 YFSETQ. The CDR3 is 14 residues long. V dropped 4 bases and J dropped 2 bases, with 13 bases sitting between them. CDR3 loop: CASSHDTDPYEQYF. CDR3 in DNA: TGCGCCAGCAGCCACGACACGGATCCCTACGAGCAGTACTTC. Filled out from reference TRBV5-1 and TRBJ2-7, the complete variable domain reads KAGVTQTPRYLIKTRGQQVTLSCSPISGHRSVSWYQQTPGQGLQFLFEYFSETQRNKGNFPGRFSGRQFSNSRSEMNVSTLELGDSALYLCASSHDTDPYEQYFGPGTRLTVT.

This chain links TRBV30 with TRBJ2-5; no firm D call. CDR1 GTSNPN and CDR2 SVGIG come from the germline V gene (reference sequence). This CDR3 has 11 amino acids. Trimming cost V 5 bases and J 4 bases, with 8 bases left between them. CDR3 bases: TGTGCCTGGGGACGGACAGAGACCCAGTACTTC. This gives the protein CAWGRTETQYF.

This clone was recorded a few times. V usage is TRBV4-1 and J usage is TRBJ2-3; 10 nucleotides line up with TRBD2. Trimming cost V 3 bases and J 4 bases; bases outside gene matches: 13. Germline CDR1 reads MGHRA; CDR2 reads YSYEKL. This CDR3 spans 18 amino acids. The CDR3 here is CASSHRGTSGGAPDTQYF. The DNA for the CDR3 is TGCGCCAGCAGCCACCGAGGGACAAGCGGGGGGGCGCCAGATACGCAGTATTTT.

This chain joins TRBV5-1 and TRBJ1-1, with TRBD1 matching 11 bases. J gave up 3 bases and V 4 bases, and 11 bases lay outside the gene matches. The CDR3 contains 17 residues. The germline V gene encodes CDR1 SGHRS and CDR2 YFSETQ. The CDR3 coding sequence is TGCGCCAGCAGCCGAGCCGGGACAGGGGGGGGGTACACTGAAGCTTTCTTT. It specifies CASSRAGTGGGYTEAFF. Complete variable domain (other parts from reference TRBV5-1 and TRBJ1-1): KAGVTQTPRYLIKTRGQQVTLSCSPISGHRSVSWYQQTPGQGLQFLFEYFSETQRNKGNFPGRFSGRQFSNSRSEMNVSTLELGDSALYLCASSRAGTGGGYTEAFFGQGTRLTVV.